This TCR beta chain stems from a study of blood T cell repertoires in COVID-19. Across the whole study: Samples came from the United States, Italy and Spain, spanning acute and convalescent COVID-19. The cDNA or gDNA used as material had been derived from T cells, B-cell-depleted T cells, or PBMCs.

This clone was seen only once. Measured with immunoSEQ multiplex PCR; TCRdb has only the in-frame clones, and not every one. This table has about 75,000 clones, around 83% appearing once. Germline CDR1 KGHSH, CDR2 LQKENI. The CDR3 is 17 residues long. V gave up 1 base and J gave up 1 base, with 11 bases separating them. This receptor was taken from a woman aged 45-65 years with acute or convalescent COVID-19. The V and J genes are TRBV18 and TRBJ2-6; perhaps TRBD1 as D (6 bases). The sample comprised peripheral blood. The CDR3 DNA follows: TGTGCCAGCTCACCACAGACAGGACCATCTGGGGCCAACGTCCTGACTTTC. As protein: CASSPQTGPSGANVLTF.